This TCR beta chain was found in a study of T cell responses to AZD1222 COVID-19 vaccine. This clone showed up just a few times. This CDR3 spans 14 amino acids. V dropped 1 base and J dropped 1 base, with 7 bases sitting between them. Measured with immunoSEQ multiplex PCR; TCRdb has only the in-frame clones, and not every one. The data hold fewer than 90,000 clones, with about nine tenths observed a single time. This receptor was identified in an adult in good health. The chain combines TRBV23-1 with TRBJ1-1, with D perhaps TRBD1 (6 bases). TRBV23-1 is an ORF, with its function uncertain. Sequenced material: peripheral blood, taken on day 0 of AZD1222 vaccination. The CDR3 loop reads CASSQWGQNTEAFF. The CDR3 bases are TGCGCCAGCAGTCAATGGGGGCAGAACACTGAAGCTTTCTTT.